This T cell receptor beta chain was observed in a study of blood T cell repertoires in COVID-19. Study-wide background: From the United States, Italy and Spain came samples of acute and convalescent COVID-19.

V gave up 4 bases and J gave up 6 bases, with 13 bases separating them. The CDR3 is 13 amino acids. The germline V gene encodes CDR1 MNHEY and CDR2 SVGEGT. Original processing methods: From reference gene primer amplification, estimates of nucleated cell counts were derived. The protocol was immunoSEQ multiplex PCR, while the TCRdb copy is restricted to in-frame clones and leaves out a portion. V, J and clone size are those of that table, while D and trimming were read from the DNA. The table lists about 110,000 clones, around 83% of them singletons, with over 2% in the top ten. The rearrangement links TRBV6-2 or TRBV6-3 to TRBJ2-7; D gene uncertain. Sequencing input: peripheral blood. The clonotype was recovered from a human donor in a cohort sampled during active COVID-19. Here the CDR3 reads CASSFRDLGEQYF. CDR3 nucleotide sequence: TGTGCCAGCAGTTTTCGTGACTTAGGCGAGCAGTACTTC.